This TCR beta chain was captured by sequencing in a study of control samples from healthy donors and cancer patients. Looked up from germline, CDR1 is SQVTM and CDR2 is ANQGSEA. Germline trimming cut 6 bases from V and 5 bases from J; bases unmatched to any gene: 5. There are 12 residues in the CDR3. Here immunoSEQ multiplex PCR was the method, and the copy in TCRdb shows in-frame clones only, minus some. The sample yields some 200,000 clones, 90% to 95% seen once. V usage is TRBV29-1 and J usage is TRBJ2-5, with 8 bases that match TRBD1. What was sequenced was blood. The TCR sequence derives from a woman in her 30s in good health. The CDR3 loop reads CSVRGLGETQYF. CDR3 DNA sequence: TGCAGCGTCAGGGGGCTGGGGGAGACCCAGTACTTC.